This T cell receptor (beta chain) was profiled in a study of shared clonotypes between healthy human individuals (dated by TCRdb to the early 2020s). Regarding the complete study: The cohort included three men and a couple of women between 18 and 49 years of age. Different laboratories and diverse techniques were used to prepare libraries and sequence TCR repertoires, to increase sequencing depth and limit assay-specific biases. Blood TCR repertoires of about five healthy adults were deeply sequenced to estimate repertoire size and the extent of clonotype sharing between individuals. Between about 0.8 and 9 billion PBMCs per donor were obtained by leukapheresis. Per donor, three plates each were used for CD4 naive and CD4 memory, two for CD8 naive, and one for CD8 memory. The investigation overall reported the following: Clonotypes shared by all four sorted-subset donors showed higher generation probabilities than non-shared clonotypes. Incomplete sequencing was indicated by rarefaction of sorted-subset datasets, despite the large sequencing depth. Approximately 5% of naive CD4, 3% to 3.5% of naive CD8, about 2.5% of memory CD4, and approximately 0.39% of memory CD8 clonotypes were shared across a few donors. The small number of donors limited the genetic and exposure-history diversity represented. Sampling was limited to blood, and TCR repertoires in tissue likely differ from TCR repertoires in blood. Based on pairwise subsampling, the degree of clonotype sharing among donors was expected to be affected by sequencing depth. Larger estimated clonotype richness was generally found for naive subsets than for memory subsets.

There are 15 amino acids in the CDR3, from cysteine to phenylalanine inclusive. Solely the CDR3 DNA is kept, with 45 bases framed from the first base. V drops 1 base and J drops 5 bases, leaving 12 bases in between. The CDR1 and CDR2 encoded by the germline V gene (reference sequence) are SSHAT and FNYEAQ. To note about this clone: Its antigen target is currently unknown. Base qualities are not at hand, and no much larger clone is one base apart.

Using the deep immunoSEQ assay, multiplex PCR amplified TCR CDR3 regions from genomic DNA. For each cell subset, the extracted genomic DNA was distributed evenly across all wells of several immunoSEQ 96-well plates, and each plate served as one replicate. For sorted subsets, about 200 ng genomic DNA, equal to about 30,000 T cell genomes, was loaded into each replicate PCR. Purified libraries were quantified with a Qubit 3.0 fluorometer, sized on a Bioanalyzer 2100, and re-quantified with the KAPA Library Quantification kit. Every immunoSEQ 96-well plate was sequenced on a dedicated single-read 150-cycle Illumina NextSeq 550 flow cell. In the authors' own workflow: Because the immunoSEQ output included only junctional sequences and no quality scores, the filtering could not be the same as the filtering used for full-length reads. Sequences were annotated with PyIR, a Python wrapper for IgBLAST v1.9, using IMGT germline references to assign V/J genes and CDR3. Any read was removed if the V/J assignment was weak (E-value above 1e-6), the CDR3 was missing, or the read contained stop codons, out-of-frame junctions, or ambiguous translated residues. V3J clonotypes were defined as sequences sharing an identical inferred V gene, J gene, and CDR3 amino acid sequence. To compute the percentage overlap between repertoires, the number of shared unique clonotypes was divided by the size of the smaller repertoire. Richness of each repertoire was evaluated using RTK rarefaction, the Chao1 estimator, and Recon v2.1 estimates of unobserved clonotypes. OLGA was used to compute generation probabilities for all TCRbeta clonotypes that the gDNA method yielded from a few donors. TCRdb carries this immuneACCESS record with in-frame sequences only. Its versions omit some clonotypes, under half of them owing to an unresolved V gene in the studies checked, with the rest unexplained. D and trimming were read from the DNA, whereas the V and J calls and clone size are those reported in that table. The sample data list roughly 1.4 million clones, and 98% of these were observed just once. The ten largest account for 0.36% of the sample.

Donors were healthy HIV-negative adults with no recently reported acute infections or vaccinations. Every donor was a Caucasian adult living in Nashville, Tennessee, USA. CD4+ T cells were enriched by magnetic negative selection, after which naive cells were positively selected on CD45RA and the negative fraction was taken as the memory subset. Blood was obtained by leukapheresis, after which PBMCs were separated by Ficoll-Histopaque density gradient centrifugation and cryopreserved in liquid nitrogen vapor phase. Purity and quantity of every magnetically sorted T cell population were checked by analytical flow cytometry. Genomic DNA was isolated from every sorted fraction and measured by UV absorbance on a Nanodrop 2000c.

The material sequenced was naive CD4+ T cells sorted from blood. Read against the paper, the sample's cell subset or site label means: CD45RA+ positively selected. The TCR originated in a man aged 25-45 years in good health. This sequence uses TRBV7-7 and TRBJ2-1; the D gene is perhaps TRBD2, from 5 matching bases. The CDR3 in this case is CASSLGPTRDNEQFF. The sequenced DNA: TGTGCCAGCAGCTTAGGCCCAACGAGGGACAATGAGCAGTTCTTC.